Given below is one T cell receptor beta chain in context. The antigen this receptor binds is unknown. No base quality values were provided; no much bigger clone lies one nucleotide off. Spanning cysteine to phenylalanine, the CDR3 consists of 20 amino acids. The only DNA kept is the CDR3, 60 bases in frame from the first base. Trimming takes 2 bases off V and 6 bases off J; junction bases not matched to a gene: 19. CDR1 and CDR2 are read off the germline V gene as SGHTA and FQGNSA. The instrument given in TCRdb is Illumina HiSeq 1500. Using fastp at Q25 and MiXCR, TCRdb reprocessed the public reads and kept productive beta chains. Rows matching on CDR3 protein sequence are summarized as one entry with the most common DNA and genes. The sample has hundreds of thousands of distinct CDR3 sequences on record, 30% to 40% of them singletons. The leading ten clones occupy 15% to 20% of the sample. The data originate from a study of T cell repertoires in cytomegalovirus infection (dated 2019 in TCRdb). Regarding the research as a whole: The peptide stimulations were aimed at well-studied HLA-B-restricted epitopes as well as recently identified HLA-C-restricted CMV epitopes, whose presentation resists viral immunomodulation. Because public TCR beta signatures pointed to carriage of CMV infection together with the matching HLA type, the HLA type of each donor mattered for the analysis. Broader findings and caveats from the paper: The ex vivo response was dominated by HLA-C-restricted CMV-specific TCR beta clonotypes, and the single most frequent clonotype in two of eight donors was supplied by these HLA-C-restricted clonotypes. In both this cohort and an independent approximately 350-donor cohort, the cumulative frequency of public TCR beta family members distinguished carriers of CMV infection plus the relevant HLA type.

Sample treatment or condition, as interpreted from the label and publication: in vitro stimulation with specific CMV peptide epitopes to enrich CMV-specific T cells. Sequenced here: cultured PBMCs, sampled from culture after CMV antigen stimulation. The sequence came from a human donor in good health (CMV status not recorded). Some clones in this sample may be carry-over from other donors' samples. The rearranged segments are TRBV7-2 and TRBJ2-5; 12 junctional bases match TRBD2. The CDR3 region has the sequence CASSLLTSGGVKNTLQTQYF. The DNA is TGTGCCAGCAGCTTACTGACTAGCGGGGGAGTCAAGAATACGCTTCAGACCCAGTACTTC. Outside the CDR3, residues come from the reference TRBV7-2 and TRBJ2-5 proteins, so the full variable domain is: GAGVSQSPSNKVTEKGKDVELRCDPISGHTALYWYRQSLGQGLEFLIYFQGNSAPDKSGLPSDRFSAERTGGSVSTLTIQRTQQEDSAVYLCASSLLTSGGVKNTLQTQYFGPGTRLLVL.